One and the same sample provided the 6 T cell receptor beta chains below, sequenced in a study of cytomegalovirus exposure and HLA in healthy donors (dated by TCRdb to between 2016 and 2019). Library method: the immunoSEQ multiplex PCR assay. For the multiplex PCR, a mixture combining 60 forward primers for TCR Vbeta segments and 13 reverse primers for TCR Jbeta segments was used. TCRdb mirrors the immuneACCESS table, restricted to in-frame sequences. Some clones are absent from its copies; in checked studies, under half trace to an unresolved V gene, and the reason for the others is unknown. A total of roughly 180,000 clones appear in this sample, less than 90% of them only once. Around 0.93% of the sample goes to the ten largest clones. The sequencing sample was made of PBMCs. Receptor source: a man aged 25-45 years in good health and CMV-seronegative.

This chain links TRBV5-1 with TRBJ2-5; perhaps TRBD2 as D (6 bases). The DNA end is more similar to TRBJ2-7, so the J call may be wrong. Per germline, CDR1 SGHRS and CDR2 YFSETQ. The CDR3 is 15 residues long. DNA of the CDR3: TGCGCCAGCAGCTTGATGTCTAGCGCCTTCTACGAGCAGTACTTC. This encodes CASSLMSSAFYEQYF.

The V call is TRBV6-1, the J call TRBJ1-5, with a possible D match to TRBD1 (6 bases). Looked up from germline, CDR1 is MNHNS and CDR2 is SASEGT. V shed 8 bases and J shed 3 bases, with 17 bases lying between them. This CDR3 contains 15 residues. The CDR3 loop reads CASRGAGANNQPQHF. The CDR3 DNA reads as TGTGCCAGCCGGGGGGCAGGGGCCAACAATCAGCCCCAGCATTTT.

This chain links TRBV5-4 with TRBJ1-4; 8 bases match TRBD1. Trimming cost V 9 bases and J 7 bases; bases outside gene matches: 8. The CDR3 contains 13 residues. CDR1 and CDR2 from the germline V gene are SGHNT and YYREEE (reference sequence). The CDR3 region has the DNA TGTGCCACTACAGGGGGTTTAAGTGAAAAACTGTTTTTT. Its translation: CATTGGLSEKLFF.

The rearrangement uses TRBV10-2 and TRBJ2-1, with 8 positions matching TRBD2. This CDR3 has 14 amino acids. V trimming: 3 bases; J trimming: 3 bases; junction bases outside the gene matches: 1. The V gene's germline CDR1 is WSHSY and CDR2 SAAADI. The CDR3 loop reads CASSETSGYNEQFF. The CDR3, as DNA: TGCGCCAGCAGTGAAACTAGCGGCTACAATGAGCAGTTCTTC.

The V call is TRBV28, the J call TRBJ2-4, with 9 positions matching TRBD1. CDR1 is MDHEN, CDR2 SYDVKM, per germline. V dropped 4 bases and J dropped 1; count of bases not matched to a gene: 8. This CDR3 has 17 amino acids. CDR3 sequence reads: CASSYSGTGWAKNIQYF. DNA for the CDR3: TGTGCCAGCAGTTACTCCGGGACAGGGTGGGCCAAAAACATTCAGTACTTC.

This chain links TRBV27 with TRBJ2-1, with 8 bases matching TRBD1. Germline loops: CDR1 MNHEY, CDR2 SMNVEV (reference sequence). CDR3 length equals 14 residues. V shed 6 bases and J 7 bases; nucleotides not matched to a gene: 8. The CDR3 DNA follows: TGTGCCAGCAGACTACAGGACAGGGTTAATGAGCAGTTCTTC. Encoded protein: CASRLQDRVNEQFF.